Detailed here is one TCR beta chain. Its cognate antigen is unknown. Before sequencing took place, the ViraFEST assay used viral peptide pools to expand antigen-specific CD4+ T cells. Subsequent to a culture period of under twelve days, CD4+ T cells were isolated. Sometime from March through December 2020, the person acquired a SARS-CoV-2 infection that PCR confirmed. A density of about 2 million PBMC per well was used; these cells were cultured with roughly 10 IU/ml IL-2 and approximately 10 ug/ml peptides. Researchers swapped half the medium for IL-2 medium on both days 3 and 7. This sample was included in a study of vaccination effects on CD4 cells after COVID-19. Overall study context: Sample collection from a couple of convalescent patients occurred 16 days and one week before vaccination. The study, taken as a whole, reports: Late post-vaccination, clones induced by infection and those induced by vaccine underwent marked clonal contraction.

Some clones are missing from TCRdb's copy, which holds only in-frame ones; the method was immunoSEQ multiplex PCR. The sample records approximately 29,000 clones, approximately 72% being singletons. Trimming shortened V by 0 bases and J by 1 base, and 10 bases separated the two germline ends. Germline V gene lookup returns CDR1 SGDLS and CDR2 YYNGEE. The CDR3 runs to 15 residues. The starting material was CD4+ T cells from PBMCs cultured with a peptide pool, obtained before COVID-19 vaccination. V gene TRBV9 combines with J gene TRBJ1-2; no firm D call. The clonotype was recovered from a human donor who had a prior SARS-CoV-2 infection. The CDR3 region is CASSVDAQLNYGYTF. The CDR3 DNA sequence: TGTGCCAGCAGCGTAGATGCACAACTTAACTATGGCTACACCTTC.